This is a list of T cell receptor beta chains from one sample in a study of cytomegalovirus exposure and HLA in healthy donors. Clones were read by immunoSEQ multiplex PCR, and TCRdb kept only the in-frame ones, dropping some. The table has 55,000 to 70,000 clones, 55% to 65% seen once. Input material: PBMCs. The receptors were sampled from a woman aged 50 to 60 in good health and CMV-seronegative. The CDR3 runs from the conserved cysteine through the conserved F or W. The D gene is left open where the match is weak. Clone size is stated in some rows and not others, as once, few, many or a class when expanded.

>TRBV15|TRBD1|TRBJ1-5|.
TGTGCCACCAGCAGAGATCGTTCACAGGGGGCCAGTACCTCCAATCAGCCCCAGCATTTT
CATSRDRSQGASTSNQPQHF
>TRBV18|.|TRBJ2-7|.
TGTGCCAGCTCACCAACTCTCGTCGGTTCCTACGAGCAGTACTTC
CASSPTLVGSYEQYF
>TRBV28|.|TRBJ2-7|.
TGTGCCAGCAGTCGGACAGCAAGAAGCTACGAGCAGTACTTC
CASSRTARSYEQYF
>TRBV10-1|.|TRBJ1-5|.
TGCGCCAGCAGTGGGGGCGGCAATCAGCCCCAGCATTTT
CASSGGGNQPQHF
>TRBV18|.|TRBJ1-1|.
TGTGCCAGGAAAAAGGGGTTCGGCACTGAAGCTTTCTTT
CARKKGFGTEAFF
>TRBV7-3|.|TRBJ2-6|.
TGTGCCAGCAGCCCACTTTCTGGGGCCAACGTCCTGACTTTC
CASSPLSGANVLTF
>TRBV29-1|TRBD2|TRBJ2-5|.
TGCAGCGTTGAGTTGTCTAGCGGAGAGACCCAGTACTTC
CSVELSSGETQYF
>TRBV9|TRBD1|TRBJ1-1|few
TGTGCCAGCAGCCCCCGGACAGGATGGACTGAAGCTTTCTTT
CASSPRTGWTEAFF
>TRBV5-6|TRBD2|TRBJ2-7|.
TGTGCCAGCAGCTCCTCTAGCGGGACCTACGAGCAGTACTTC
CASSSSSGTYEQYF
>TRBV27|TRBD2|TRBJ2-2|.
TGTGCCAGCAGTTTCCAGGGGGCTAGCGGGAGGGCACCAGTAAGCACCGGGGAGCTGTTTTTT
CASSFQGASGRAPVSTGELFF
>TRBV2|TRBD1|TRBJ2-5|.
TGTGCCAGGAACAGGGGGTCGGGAGAGACCCAGTACTTC
CARNRGSGETQYF
>TRBV7-9|.|TRBJ2-3|.
TGTGCCAGCAGCCCCCCCGGAGGGGTGAGCACAGATACGCAGTATTTT
CASSPPGGVSTDTQYF
>TRBV4-3|.|TRBJ1-4|.
TGCGCCAGCAGCCAAGATAGTTTCGGTCGAGGGGAAAAACTGTTTTTT
CASSQDSFGRGEKLFF